The clone carrying this TCR beta chain turned up a few times. It was with a sample-barcoded 5' primer and a J-beta primer mix that a second PCR of about 6 to 12 cycles was run. A single record per CDR3 protein comes from TCRdb applying MiXCR to the 5' RACE reads. The sample contains 710,000 or so distinct CDR3 sequences, about 20% of which appear only once. The source of the sample is a study of blood T cells in healthy people across ages. The CDR3 extends over 14 amino acids. Germline loops: CDR1 LNHNV, CDR2 YYDKDF (reference sequence). Trimming took off 6 bases at V and 3 bases at J, with 11 bases between the two ends.

This receptor was identified in a man between 65 and 79 years old in good health. What was sequenced was blood. The V call is TRBV15, the J call TRBJ2-2, with TRBD1 as a possible D gene (6 bases). The CDR3 DNA reads as TGTGCCACCAGATGGGGGCAGGACACCGGGGAGCTGTTTTTT. As protein: CATRWGQDTGELFF.